Listed here are 14 T cell receptor beta chains from one sample, sequenced in a study of T cell repertoires in cytomegalovirus infection. TCRdb processed the reads anew with MiXCR; each CDR3 protein has one entry. The sample yields about 350,000 distinct CDR3 sequences, about 32% seen once. What these receptors recognize is not known. Sample: cultured PBMCs, taken from culture after CMV antigen stimulation. Receptors originate from a human donor in good health (CMV status not recorded). Some clones in this sample may be carry-over from other donors' samples.

This clonotype has only a few counts. This CDR3 is CASRSDRLSYNSPLHF. DNA for the CDR3: TGTGCCAGCAGGAGCGACAGATTATCCTATAATTCACCCCTCCACTTT. V and J are TRBV27 and TRBJ1-6, with D possibly TRBD1 on 5 matching bases. The CDR3 totals 16 residues. The V and J ends lost 6 bases and 1 base respectively, with 13 bases between them. The germline gives CDR1 MNHEY, CDR2 SMNVEV (reference sequence).

Only a few counts were recorded for this clonotype. The junction does not match germline at one end; this may be a read error. The chain couples TRBV7-2 to TRBJ1-5, with a possible D match to TRBD1 (6 bases). The germline gives CDR1 SGHTA, CDR2 FQGNSA. This CDR3 has 14 residues. The CDR3: CASSLDRSHQPQHF. CDR3 in DNA: TGTGCCAGCAGTTTAGACAGGTCTCACCAGCCCCAGCATTTT.

The CDR3 protein is CASNFWGARDQPQHF. The DNA for the CDR3 is TGTGCCAGTAACTTTTGGGGCGCGCGGGATCAGCCCCAGCATTTT. The chain couples TRBV19 to TRBJ1-5; possibly TRBD1 for D (5 bases). This CDR3 spans 15 amino acids. V lost 7 bases and J lost 5, with 18 bases in between. CDR1 is LNHDA and CDR2 is SQIVND in the germline V gene (reference sequence).

There are a few counts of this clonotype. The chain links TRBV19 to TRBJ1-5; D unclear. Germline CDR1 reads LNHDA; CDR2 reads SQIVND (reference sequence). CDR3 length: 15 residues. The ends were cut back, 4 bases at V and 0 bases at J, with 10 bases in the middle. The CDR3 region is CASSTAVDSNQPQHF. CDR3 bases: TGTGCCAGTAGTACCGCCGTGGATAGCAATCAGCCCCAGCATTTT.

This clonotype was seen only a few times. This sequence joins TRBV12-3 or TRBV12-4 and TRBJ2-5; 8 bases agree with TRBD1. V lost 8 bases and J lost 5; bases outside the gene matches: 10. There are 14 residues in the CDR3. The CDR3 sequence: CASSTGARFETQYF. The CDR3 DNA is TGTGCCAGCTCGACAGGGGCTCGATTTGAGACCCAGTACTTC.

Ten or more counts support this clonotype. The chain combines TRBV7-2 with TRBJ1-3, with 9 bases lining up with TRBD1. J gave up 4 bases and V 6 bases, and 1 base lay outside the gene matches. Looked up from germline, CDR1 is SGHTA and CDR2 is FQGNSA. The CDR3 consists of 13 residues. In nucleotides, the CDR3 is TGTGCCAGCAGAGGGACAGGGGGAAACACCATATATTTT. Translation gives CASRGTGGNTIYF.

The rearrangement links TRBV7-2 to TRBJ2-2, with 7 nucleotides matching TRBD2. There are 16 residues in the CDR3. Trimming at V came to 5 bases and at J to 4 bases, leaving 10 bases not matched to a gene. Germline-derived CDR1 and CDR2 are SGHTA and FQGNSA. The CDR3: CASSLPRGRGTGELFF. For the CDR3, the DNA is TGTGCCAGCAGCCTCCCTCGTGGGAGGGGCACCGGGGAGCTGTTTTTT. Full variable domain (missing parts from reference TRBV7-2 and TRBJ2-2): GAGVSQSPSNKVTEKGKDVELRCDPISGHTALYWYRQSLGQGLEFLIYFQGNSAPDKSGLPSDRFSAERTGGSVSTLTIQRTQQEDSAVYLCASSLPRGRGTGELFFGEGSRLTVL.

This clonotype turned up a few times. The chain is built from TRBV20-1 and TRBJ1-3; TRBD1 is a possible D gene (5 bases). The V and J ends lost 3 bases and 4 bases respectively, with 13 bases between them. From germline, CDR1 is DFQATT and CDR2 SNEGSKA (reference sequence). This CDR3 is built from 14 residues. The CDR3 DNA reads TGCAGTGCTAGTAGCGGGGCTGAAGGAAACACCATATATTTT. It codes for CSASSGAEGNTIYF.

This clonotype showed up just a few times. The chain recombines TRBV6-2 or TRBV6-3 with TRBJ2-7; TRBD1 agrees at 8 bases. Looked up from germline, CDR1 is MNHEY and CDR2 is SVGEGT. The CDR3 consists of 14 residues. Losses at the gene ends were 8 bases for V and 0 bases for J; bases not matched to a gene: 6. This chain's CDR3 is CASEVGTGSYEQYV. The CDR3 DNA is TGTGCCAGCGAAGTTGGGACAGGCTCCTACGAGCAGTACGTC.

As regards this clonotype: Sequence at one end of the junction differs from germline and may be a read error. The rearrangement uses TRBV4-1 and TRBJ2-1; D possibly corresponds to TRBD2 (6 bases). The CDR3 loop spans 16 amino acids. CDR1 is MGHRA, CDR2 YSYEKL, per germline. The CDR3 DNA reads as TGCGCCAGCAGCCAAGTTAAGCGGGCCGGGTACAATGGGCAGTTCTTC. This sequence encodes CASSQVKRAGYNGQFF.

V and J are TRBV20-1 and TRBJ1-4; D unresolved. The length of the CDR3 is 14 residues. Per the germline V gene, CDR1 is DFQATT and CDR2 is SNEGSKA (reference sequence). V lost 0 bases, J lost 5 bases, and 10 bases lay in between. The CDR3 here is CSARDRVTNEKLFF. For the CDR3, the DNA is TGCAGTGCTAGAGATAGGGTTACGAATGAAAAACTGTTTTTT.

The chain joins TRBV7-2 to TRBJ2-3; 9 bases are a match to TRBD2. With V trimmed by 2 bases and J by 5 bases, 5 bases remained unmatched. This CDR3 region has 15 residues. Germline V gives CDR1 SGHTA, CDR2 FQGNSA. CDR3 sequence (DNA): TGTGCCAGCAGCTTAACAGCGGGAGGTGTAGATACGCAGTATTTT. As protein: CASSLTAGGVDTQYF.

This clonotype was picked up a small number of times. The J gene is TRBJ2-3, the V gene TRBV7-9; no definite D call. V dropped 4 bases and J dropped 11 bases, with 13 bases sitting between them. In germline, CDR1 is SEHNR, CDR2 FQNEAQ (reference sequence). The CDR3 is 12 residues long. The CDR3 DNA is TGTGCCAGCAGCTCCGAACGTTTAGTGCAGTATTTT. It codes for CASSSERLVQYF.

The CDR3 region has the DNA TGTGCCAGCAGTGAAAGTTTAACCCGGGGATACCCTGAAGCTTTCTTT. Translating it yields CASSESLTRGYPEAFF. The V and J genes are TRBV2 and TRBJ1-1; D is unresolved. Trimming took 2 bases from V and 6 from J, leaving 19 bases between them. CDR3 length: 16 amino acids. Germline assignment: CDR1 SNHLY and CDR2 FYNNEI. The complete variable domain, with remaining parts taken from reference TRBV2 and TRBJ1-1, reads EPEVTQTPSHQVTQMGQEVILRCVPISNHLYFYWYRQILGQKVEFLVSFYNNEISEKSEIFDDQFSVERPDGSNFTLKIRSTKLEDSAMYFCASSESLTRGYPEAFFGQGTRLTVV.